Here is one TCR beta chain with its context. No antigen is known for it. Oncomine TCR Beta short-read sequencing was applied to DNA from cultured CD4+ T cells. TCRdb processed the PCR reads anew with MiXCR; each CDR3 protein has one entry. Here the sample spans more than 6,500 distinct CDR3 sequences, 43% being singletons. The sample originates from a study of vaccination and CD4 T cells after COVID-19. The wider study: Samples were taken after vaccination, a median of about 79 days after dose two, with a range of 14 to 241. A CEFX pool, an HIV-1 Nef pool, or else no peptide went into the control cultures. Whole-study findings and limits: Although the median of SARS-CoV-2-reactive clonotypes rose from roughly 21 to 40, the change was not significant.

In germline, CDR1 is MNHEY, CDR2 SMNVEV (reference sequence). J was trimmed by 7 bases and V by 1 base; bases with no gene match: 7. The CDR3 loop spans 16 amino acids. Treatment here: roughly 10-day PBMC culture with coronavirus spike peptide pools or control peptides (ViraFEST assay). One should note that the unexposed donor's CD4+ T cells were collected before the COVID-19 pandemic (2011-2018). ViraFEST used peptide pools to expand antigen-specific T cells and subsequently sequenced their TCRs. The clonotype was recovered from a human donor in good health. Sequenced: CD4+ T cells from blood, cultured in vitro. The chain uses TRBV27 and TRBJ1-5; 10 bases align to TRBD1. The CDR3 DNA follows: TGTGCCAGCAGTTTATTGGGGACAGGGGACGGCCAGCCCCAGCATTTT. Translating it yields CASSLLGTGDGQPQHF.